This T cell receptor beta chain was identified during a study of T cells after posttransplantation cyclophosphamide. The data were produced by immunoSEQ multiplex PCR, yet TCRdb's version contains in-frame clones alone and is incomplete. The sample lists fewer than 25,000 clones; approximately 97% were seen once. CDR1 SQVTM and CDR2 ANQGSEA come from the germline V gene. The V gene lost 5 bases and the J gene lost 4 bases, with 17 bases spanning the gap. This CDR3 contains 14 residues. Cells defined as naive were viable CD3+CD4+ or CD3+CD8+ and CCR7+CD45RA+CD45RO-CD95-CD27+CD28+. What was sequenced was naive CD4+ T cells sorted from PBMCs. The chain uses TRBV29-1 and TRBJ1-1; perhaps TRBD1 as D (6 bases). The clonotype originates from a man aged 50 to 59 in good health, CMV-negative, and a related stem cell transplant donor. In nucleotides, the CDR3 is TGCAGCGTTTCCAGGGGTCTCTCCCTCACTGAAGCTTTCTTT. Translating gives CSVSRGLSLTEAFF.